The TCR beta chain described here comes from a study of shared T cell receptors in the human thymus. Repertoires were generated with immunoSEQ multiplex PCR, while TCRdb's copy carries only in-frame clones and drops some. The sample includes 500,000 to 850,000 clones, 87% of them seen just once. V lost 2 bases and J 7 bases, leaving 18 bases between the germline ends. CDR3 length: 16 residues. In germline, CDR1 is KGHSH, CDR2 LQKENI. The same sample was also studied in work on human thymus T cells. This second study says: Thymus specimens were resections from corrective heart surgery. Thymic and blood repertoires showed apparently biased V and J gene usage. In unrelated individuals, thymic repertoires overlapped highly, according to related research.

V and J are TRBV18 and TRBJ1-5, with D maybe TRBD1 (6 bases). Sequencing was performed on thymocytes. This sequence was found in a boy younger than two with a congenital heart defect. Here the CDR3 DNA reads TGTGCCAGCTCACCAAATAATCACAGGGTAGGACAGCCCCAGCATTTT. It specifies CASSPNNHRVGQPQHF.